This T cell receptor (beta chain) was profiled in a study of blood T cell repertoires in COVID-19. Looking at the study overall: PBMCs, B-cell-depleted T cells, or T cells were the source of the cDNA or gDNA that made up the material.

This CDR3 contains 14 residues. V dropped 5 bases and J dropped 0 bases, with 8 bases sitting between them. Germline V lookup: CDR1 MNHEY, CDR2 SMNVEV (reference sequence). In the source study's methods: How many nucleated cells were present was estimated from reference gene primer amplification. The assay was immunoSEQ multiplex PCR, and TCRdb's table has in-frame clones only and misses some. D and trimming come from the DNA, and the V and J calls and clone size come from that table. The sample has about 170,000 clones, 89% seen once. This clonotype was obtained from a woman aged 18 to 35 who had recovered from COVID-19. Sequencing was performed on PBMCs or T cells enriched from blood (not recorded which). This sequence joins TRBV27 and TRBJ1-3; D is uncertain. The CDR3 DNA follows: TGTGCCAGCAGTGCGACATTCTCTGGAAACACCATATATTTT. Translated: CASSATFSGNTIYF.